The 24 T cell receptor beta chains below all came from one sample that was sequenced in a study of OX40 agonist ivuxolimab in advanced cancers. Some clones are missing from TCRdb's copy, which holds only in-frame ones; the method was immunoSEQ multiplex PCR. The table shows under 55,000 clones, with around 93% occurring only once. This sample comprised CD4+ or CD8+ T cells sorted from blood, obtained in a trial of the OX40 agonist ivuxolimab. Source of these receptors: an adult with an advanced solid tumor such as melanoma, head and neck, liver or kidney cancer.

This chain links TRBV27 with TRBJ2-6, with 8 bases that match TRBD1. This CDR3 region has 18 residues. CDR1 MNHEY and CDR2 SMNVEV come from the germline V gene (reference sequence). Trimming at V came to 5 bases and at J to 1 base, leaving 10 bases not matched to a gene. The CDR3 coding sequence is TGTGCCAGCAGTCCCCTCGACAGGGGAAGGTCTGGGGCCAACGTCCTGACTTTC. Translated: CASSPLDRGRSGANVLTF.

This chain links TRBV5-1 with TRBJ1-2; TRBD1 is a possible D gene (6 bases). The CDR3 extends over 12 amino acids. V lost 2 bases to trimming and J lost 7 bases, with 9 bases between them. Germline V gene lookup returns CDR1 SGHRS and CDR2 YFSETQ. The CDR3 nucleotides read TGCGCCAGCAGCTTAGGGGGAGGTGGCTACACCTTC. Translation gives CASSLGGGGYTF.

This chain links TRBV6-5 with TRBJ1-6; possibly TRBD1 for D (5 bases). The CDR3 covers 14 residues. Between the trimmed V and J ends, which lost 5 bases and 7 bases, there was a span of 12 bases. Germline V CDR1 and CDR2: MNHEY, SVGAGI. The CDR3 spells CASSGDALNSPLHF. In DNA form, the CDR3 reads TGTGCCAGCAGTGGGGACGCCCTCAATTCACCCCTCCACTTT.

The chain carries TRBV5-6 and TRBJ1-2; 8 bases align to TRBD1. Germline V gene sequence: CDR1 SGHDT, CDR2 YYEEEE. Trimming cost V 1 base and J 7 bases; bases outside gene matches: 6. The CDR3 sequence is 14 residues long. CDR3 coding DNA: TGTGCCAGCAGCTTGAGACAGGGGCGACCTGGCTACACCTTC. This sequence encodes CASSLRQGRPGYTF.

This sequence joins TRBV4-3 and TRBJ2-2; the match to TRBD1 covers 12 bases. The V gene's germline CDR1 is LGHNA and CDR2 YSLEER. CDR3 length: 17 residues. After removal of 3 bases from V and 4 bases from J, the junction contained 6 bases not matched to a gene. The CDR3 sequence: CASSHLPGQGATGELFF. In DNA, the CDR3 is TGCGCCAGCAGCCATCTACCGGGACAGGGGGCCACCGGGGAGCTGTTTTTT.

This clone was recorded only once. V gene TRBV27 combines with J gene TRBJ2-1, with 7 bases matching TRBD2. Germline V CDR1 and CDR2: MNHEY, SMNVEV (reference sequence). The CDR3 sequence is 13 residues long. Germline trimming cut 1 base from V and 8 bases from J; bases unmatched to any gene: 2. CDR3 DNA sequence: TGTGCCAGCAGTTTATGGGGGGGTTATGAGCAGTTCTTC. Translating gives CASSLWGGYEQFF.

The V gene is TRBV5-1, the J gene TRBJ1-1; perhaps TRBD1 as D (5 bases). Germline V gives CDR1 SGHRS, CDR2 YFSETQ. Between the trimmed V and J ends, which lost 4 bases and 1 base, there was a span of 11 bases. This CDR3 contains 14 residues. The CDR3 loop is CASSPPTGNTEAFF. CDR3 DNA: TGCGCCAGCAGCCCCCCAACAGGGAACACTGAAGCTTTCTTT.

This chain connects TRBV19 to TRBJ1-1; D is perhaps TRBD1 (6 bases). With 4 bases removed from V and 1 base from J, the gap between germline ends came to 10 bases. The CDR3 is 14 residues long. The V gene's germline CDR1 is LNHDA and CDR2 SQIVND (reference sequence). This chain's CDR3 is CASSRGRGNTEAFF. Written as DNA, the CDR3 is TGTGCCAGTAGTAGGGGCAGGGGGAACACTGAAGCTTTCTTT.

The V gene is TRBV30, the J gene TRBJ2-3, with TRBD2 matching 10 bases. CDR3 length equals 15 residues. Germline loops: CDR1 GTSNPN, CDR2 SVGIG (reference sequence). Trimming took 0 bases from V and 2 from J; bases not matched to a gene: 2. CDR3 nucleotide sequence: TGTGCCTGGAGTGTAACTAGCGGGAACACAGATACGCAGTATTTT. Protein sequence: CAWSVTSGNTDTQYF.

This chain links TRBV19 with TRBJ2-7, with 10 bases aligning to TRBD2. This CDR3 is 19 amino acids long. V trimming: 6 bases; J trimming: 3 bases; junction bases outside the gene matches: 20. Germline V gene lookup returns CDR1 LNHDA and CDR2 SQIVND (reference sequence). CDR3 residues: CASSPVAANSGRPLYEQYF. The CDR3 bases are TGTGCCAGTAGCCCTGTGGCTGCGAATAGCGGGAGGCCTCTCTACGAGCAGTACTTC.

This chain joins TRBV7-9 and TRBJ1-2; 8 nucleotides align to TRBD1. This CDR3 is built from 15 residues. Per germline, CDR1 SEHNR and CDR2 FQNEAQ (reference sequence). Germline trimming cut 4 bases from V and 1 base from J; bases unmatched to any gene: 5. This chain's CDR3 is CASSSGQGNNYGYTF. The CDR3 nucleotides read TGTGCCAGCAGCTCCGGACAGGGAAATAACTATGGCTACACCTTC. The full variable domain, completed using reference TRBV7-9 and TRBJ1-2, is DTGVSQNPRHKITKRGQNVTFRCDPISEHNRLYWYRQTLGQGPEFLTYFQNEAQLEKSRLLSDRFSAERPKGSFSTLEIQRTEQGDSAMYLCASSSGQGNNYGYTFGSGTRLTVV.

J is TRBJ2-6 and V is TRBV25-1; D is unresolved. This CDR3 contains 13 residues. V was clipped by 6 bases and J by 1 base, with 4 bases between them. Germline CDR1 is MGHDK and CDR2 is SYGVNS. The CDR3 spells CASSQSGANVLTF. The CDR3 coding sequence is TGTGCCAGCAGCCAATCTGGGGCCAACGTCCTGACTTTC.

The chain employs TRBV5-6 and TRBJ2-1; perhaps TRBD1 as D (6 bases). Trimming left V 3 bases short and J 7 bases short, with 11 bases between. The CDR3 contains 13 residues. CDR1 and CDR2 from the germline V gene are SGHDT and YYEEEE. For the CDR3, the DNA is TGTGCCAGCAGCTCCCTTAGGGGGAATGAGCAGTTCTTC. Protein sequence: CASSSLRGNEQFF.

This sequence joins TRBV14 and TRBJ2-1; D remains unclear. Trimming removed 3 bases at V and 0 bases at J, with 9 bases between. Germline loops: CDR1 SGHDN, CDR2 FVKESK. This CDR3 region has 15 residues. The DNA for the CDR3 is TGTGCCAGCAGCCAGGTTTACAGCTCCTACAATGAGCAGTTCTTC. Its protein is CASSQVYSSYNEQFF.

V usage is TRBV6-6 and J usage is TRBJ2-1; 11 positions match TRBD2. There are 16 residues in the CDR3. V was clipped by 7 bases and J by 7 bases; unmatched bases: 12. The germline CDR1 and CDR2 sequences are MNHNY and SVGAGI (reference sequence). The DNA of the CDR3 is TGTGCCAGCACTCAACGACCTCTAGCGGGAGGTAATGAGCAGTTCTTC. Its protein is CASTQRPLAGGNEQFF.

The rearrangement joins TRBV7-2 to TRBJ2-7; possibly TRBD1 or TRBD2 for D (6 bases each). V dropped 5 bases and J dropped 0 bases, with 17 bases sitting between them. The CDR3 contains 16 residues. Germline CDR1 reads SGHTA; CDR2 reads FQGNSA. Here the CDR3 DNA reads TGTGCCAGCAGCCTTAGGGGGGAGCGGACCTCCTACGAGCAGTACTTC. Translation gives CASSLRGERTSYEQYF.

The chain links TRBV19 to TRBJ2-5, with TRBD1 identical over 10 bases. Germline CDR1 and CDR2: LNHDA and SQIVND (reference sequence). This CDR3 has 16 amino acids. Trimming at V came to 5 bases and at J to 2 bases, leaving 8 bases not matched to a gene. CDR3 region: CASSEPGQGIQETQYF. CDR3 sequence (DNA): TGTGCCAGTAGTGAACCGGGACAGGGGATACAAGAGACCCAGTACTTC.

The rearrangement links TRBV6-5 to TRBJ1-1; a possible D gene is TRBD1 (6 bases). The V gene lost 6 bases and the J gene lost 6 bases, with 17 bases spanning the gap. Germline loops: CDR1 MNHEY, CDR2 SVGAGI. CDR3 length equals 14 residues. CDR3 in amino acids: CASSLVTGSAEAFF. The CDR3 DNA reads as TGTGCCAGCAGCTTAGTCACAGGGTCGGCTGAAGCTTTCTTT.

CDR3 sequence (DNA): TGTGCCAGCAGTTTAATTCCTGCGCGAACTGAAGCTTTCTTT. Translation: CASSLIPARTEAFF. V is TRBV27 and J is TRBJ1-1; D gene uncertain. Between the trimmed V and J ends, which lost 2 bases and 5 bases, there was a span of 12 bases. This CDR3 is built from 14 residues. Germline V gives CDR1 MNHEY, CDR2 SMNVEV (reference sequence).

CDR3 nucleotides: TGTGCCAGCAGCAAAGAGCGTAACCGGAACACTGAAGCTTTCTTT. Translated: CASSKERNRNTEAFF. The rearrangement links TRBV21-1 to TRBJ1-1. TRBV21-1 is noted as a pseudogene. The CDR3 is 15 residues long.

A few counts support this clone. V is TRBV4-1 and J is TRBJ2-2; possibly TRBD2 for D (6 bases). From germline, CDR1 is MGHRA and CDR2 YSYEKL. This CDR3 region has 13 residues. Deletions cut 4 bases from V and 4 bases from J, with 7 bases between. The CDR3 bases are TGCGCCAGCAGCCCGACTAGCACCGGGGAGCTGTTTTTT. Its protein is CASSPTSTGELFF.

The chain couples TRBV27 to TRBJ2-6, with D perhaps TRBD1 or TRBD2 (5 bases each). Trimming removed 5 bases from V and 5 bases from J, with 22 bases in between. The CDR3 covers 18 residues. From germline, CDR1 is MNHEY and CDR2 SMNVEV (reference sequence). This CDR3 reads CASSGGYWLQSRANVLTF. The CDR3 DNA is TGTGCCAGCAGTGGGGGATATTGGCTACAAAGTCGGGCCAACGTCCTGACTTTC.

In this sample, this clone turned up once. The junction departs from the called germline gene at one end, perhaps through a read error. V usage is TRBV19 and J usage is TRBJ2-4; D might be TRBD1 or TRBD2, each matching 5 bases. The V gene's germline CDR1 is LNHDA and CDR2 SQIVND (reference sequence). The CDR3 covers 13 residues. CDR3: CPADKLLGDIQYF. The DNA of the CDR3 is TGCCCGGCCGACAAACTTCTGGGGGACATTCAGTACTTC.

This clone has just a few counts. The J gene is TRBJ2-5, the V gene TRBV2, with TRBD2 matching 9 bases. After removal of 8 bases from V and 7 bases from J, the junction contained 5 bases not matched to a gene. The CDR3 is 12 residues long. Germline V lookup: CDR1 SNHLY, CDR2 FYNNEI. The CDR3 spells CASEREVRTQYF. CDR3 DNA: TGTGCCAGCGAGCGGGAGGTGCGGACCCAGTACTTC.